This T cell receptor (beta chain) was captured by sequencing in a study of blood T cell repertoires in COVID-19. Study-level background: Sample material is recorded as cDNA or gDNA derived from T cells, B-cell-depleted T cells, or PBMCs.

The CDR3 spans 14 residues. The V gene's germline CDR1 is LGHNT and CDR2 FRNRAP. Trimming removed 3 bases from V and 9 bases from J; junction bases left unmatched: 6. In the study's own analysis: Reference gene primer amplification gave estimated nucleated cell counts. TCRdb's table, derived via immunoSEQ multiplex PCR, lists solely in-frame clones and lacks some. V and J calls and clone size are given by that table; D and trimming were obtained from the DNA. The profile shows tens of thousands of clones, roughly 88% of them singletons. A Seattle source enrolled patients during active infection and followed them longitudinally. This clone was picked up one time.

The sequencing input was peripheral blood. The chain couples TRBV12-5 to TRBJ2-1; 9 positions agree with TRBD1. The receptor was derived from a man in his fifties or sixties with COVID-19, enrolled during active disease. The chain's CDR3 is CASGFGQGQGEQFF. In DNA form, the CDR3 reads TGTGCTAGTGGTTTTGGACAGGGGCAGGGTGAGCAGTTCTTC.